This entry lists 10 T cell receptor beta chains sequenced from one sample in a study of CD8 T cells in ankylosing spondylitis. TCRdb re-called the 5' RACE reads through MiXCR, storing one row per CDR3 protein. The table includes some 400,000 distinct CDR3 sequences, around 24% detected once. Which antigens these TCRs recognize remains unknown. General study findings and limits: One TCR beta motif, made up of seven to nine highly homologous variants, appeared characteristic of ankylosing spondylitis blood.

Material for sequencing was blood, either unsorted or a sorted T cell fraction (not recorded which). The receptor source for this set is a male donor with ankylosing spondylitis.

This clonotype was seen more than once but under ten times. The CDR3 nucleotides are TGTGCCAGCAGTTACTCGATAAGCGGGAGAAATGAGCAGTTCTTC. It encodes CASSYSISGRNEQFF. This rearrangement joins TRBV6-5 to TRBJ2-1; TRBD2 matches 8 bases. The germline CDR1 and CDR2 sequences are MNHEY and SVGAGI. The CDR3 consists of 15 residues. Trimming took 0 bases from V and 7 from J; bases not matched to a gene: 5.

CDR3 nucleotide sequence: TGTGCCAGCAGCCAAGGAGGGCCTAGCGGGACGGGGGAGCAGTACTTC. Encoded protein: CASSQGGPSGTGEQYF. V is TRBV5-8 and J is TRBJ2-7, with 9 bases identical to TRBD2. Trimming took 4 bases from V and 7 from J; bases not matched to a gene: 15. The CDR3 is made up of 16 amino acids. Germline V gives CDR1 SGHTS, CDR2 YDEGEE.

This clonotype was observed a few times. The J gene is TRBJ2-3, the V gene TRBV20-1; D gene uncertain. The length of the CDR3 is 12 residues. CDR1 and CDR2 from the germline V gene are DFQATT and SNEGSKA (reference sequence). Trimming took 3 bases from V and 6 from J, leaving 10 bases between them. The CDR3 coding sequence is TGCAGTGCTAGGGTTGGATACGATACGCAGTATTTT. Translating it yields CSARVGYDTQYF.

The gene calls are TRBV6-2 or TRBV6-3 and TRBJ2-1, with 7 bases aligning to TRBD2. The CDR3 totals 15 residues. Germline V gives CDR1 MNHEY, CDR2 SVGEGT. With 7 bases clipped from V and 7 bases from J, the junction kept 13 bases outside the gene matches. The CDR3 loop is CASNPSGGTTNEQFF. CDR3 coding DNA: TGTGCCAGCAACCCATCGGGGGGAACGACAAATGAGCAGTTCTTC.

This clonotype was seen a handful of times. The chain couples TRBV5-1 to TRBJ2-7; 7 bases line up with TRBD1. Unmatched junction bases numbered 9, after V lost 4 bases and J lost 2 bases. Germline V lookup: CDR1 SGHRS, CDR2 YFSETQ. The CDR3 extends over 15 amino acids. The CDR3 coding sequence is TGCGCCAGCAGCGCCCACAGGGGCTACCCCTACGAGCAGTACTTC. This codes for CASSAHRGYPYEQYF.

A note on this clonotype: This may be a read error, as it is one base from a much larger clone. The V call is TRBV7-9, the J call TRBJ2-7; D is undetermined. Looked up from germline, CDR1 is SEHNR and CDR2 is FQNEAQ (reference sequence). This CDR3 has 13 amino acids. CDR3 DNA sequence: TGTGTCAGCAGTGCAAGAGATTTCTACGAGCAGTACTTC. This gives the protein CVSSARDFYEQYF.

The table lists this clonotype with a few counts. V and J are TRBV19 and TRBJ2-7; 8 nucleotides align to TRBD2. Germline-derived CDR1 and CDR2 are LNHDA and SQIVND (reference sequence). With 3 bases clipped from V and 2 bases from J, the junction kept 6 bases outside the gene matches. The length of the CDR3 is 15 residues. The CDR3: CASSIQRGLPYEQYF. The CDR3 DNA is TGTGCCAGTAGTATTCAGCGGGGGCTGCCCTACGAGCAGTACTTC.

The chain carries TRBV6-1 and TRBJ1-5; D gene uncertain. The CDR3 spans 14 residues. The germline V gene has CDR1 MNHNS and CDR2 SASEGT. V gave up 6 bases and J gave up 6 bases, with 15 bases separating them. This CDR3 reads CASRQTGLGQPQHF. Written as DNA, the CDR3 is TGTGCCAGCAGACAGACGGGTCTGGGTCAGCCCCAGCATTTT.

This clonotype has ten or more counts. The chain joins TRBV12-3 or TRBV12-4 to TRBJ2-3; unclear D gene. The CDR3 contains 12 residues. Deletions cut 7 bases from V and 1 base from J, with 6 bases between. CDR3 in DNA: TGTGCCAGCAAGCGTGGCACAGATACGCAGTATTTT. This encodes CASKRGTDTQYF.

The V gene is TRBV24-1, the J gene TRBJ2-5; D is undetermined. Germline CDR1 is KGHDR and CDR2 is SFDVKD. V was trimmed by 0 bases and J by 5 bases, leaving 12 bases between them. The length of the CDR3 is 15 residues. This CDR3 reads CATSDLVRGGETQYF. The CDR3 DNA follows: TGTGCCACCAGTGATTTGGTTCGCGGCGGCGAGACCCAGTACTTC.